These T cell receptor beta chains were read from a single sample in a study of T cells in narcolepsy. Profiled with immunoSEQ multiplex PCR; TCRdb holds only in-frame clones, not every one. This sample yields about 15,000 clones, of which over 75% are seen a single time; approximately 40% belongs to the top ten. Input material: memory (CD45RA-) CD4+ T cells from blood. These receptors were taken from a human donor in good health. CDR3s include the opening cysteine and the closing phenylalanine or tryptophan. The D gene is left open where the match is weak. The listing skips clone size in some rows; elsewhere it reads once, few, many or a size class.

clone_size	d_call	v_call	j_call	cdr3_nt	cdr3_aa
.	.	TRBV6-6	TRBJ1-3	TGTGCCAGCAGAAGCCAAGGGCCCGGAAACACCATATATTTT	CASRSQGPGNTIYF
.	.	TRBV30	TRBJ1-4	TGTGCCTGGAGTCCGGTGGGTGTTAATGAAAAACTGTTTTTT	CAWSPVGVNEKLFF
once	TRBD2	TRBV14	TRBJ2-2	TGTGCCAGCAGCCAAAAGCGGGGGACCGGGGAGCTGTTTTTT	CASSQKRGTGELFF
.	TRBD2	TRBV7-9	TRBJ2-3	TGTGCCAGCAGCTTAGGGGGACTAGCGTTTAGCACAGATACGCAGTATTTT	CASSLGGLAFSTDTQYF
.	TRBD2	TRBV30	TRBJ2-3	TGTGCCTGGGGCCGGACTAGCGGGAGAACAGATACGCAGTATTTT	CAWGRTSGRTDTQYF
.	TRBD1	TRBV5-4	TRBJ2-3	TGTGCCAGCAGAATAGGGGGCAAAGATACGCAGTATTTT	CASRIGGKDTQYF
.	TRBD1	TRBV6-5	TRBJ2-7	TGTGCCAGCAGTTCCCCCAGGGACAGCTCCTACGAGCAGTACTTC	CASSSPRDSSYEQYF
.	.	TRBV19	TRBJ1-6	TGTGCCAGTAGTATTCTAGGCGCAGCTCTAAATTCGCCCCTCCACTTT	CASSILGAALNSPLHF
.	.	TRBV6-5	TRBJ1-3	TGTGCCAGCAGCCCCACCCTACAGAACACCATATATTTT	CASSPTLQNTIYF
.	.	TRBV6-1	TRBJ2-1	TGTGCCAGCAGTGAATGTCTTCTCTGTGAGCAGTTCTTC	CASSECLLCEQFF
few	.	TRBV6-6	TRBJ2-1	TGTGCCAGCCGATATTCTCTGGGGGTCTACAATGAGCAGTTCTTC	CASRYSLGVYNEQFF
.	TRBD1	TRBV6-1	TRBJ2-2	TGTGCCAGCAGTGACATGACAGGGGGTGTCACCGGGGAGCTGTTTTTT	CASSDMTGGVTGELFF
.	.	TRBV5-5	TRBJ2-1	TGTGCCAGCAGCTTGTCAAGCGGATCTTACAATGAGCAGTTCTTC	CASSLSSGSYNEQFF
.	TRBD1	TRBV30	TRBJ1-4	TGTGCCTGGAGCGGACAGGAGCTCTATGAAAAACTGTTTTTT	CAWSGQELYEKLFF
few	.	TRBV6-5	TRBJ2-5	TGTGCCAGCAGTCAAACCGGGGGGCCAGAGACCCAGTACTTC	CASSQTGGPETQYF
few	.	TRBV4-1	TRBJ1-3	TGCGCCAGCAGCCAGGGGTATAGAAACACCATATATTTT	CASSQGYRNTIYF
.	TRBD2	TRBV30	TRBJ2-7	TGTGCCCTAGGGGAGGGTCCGGGGAGGGACTTC	CALGEGPGRDF
.	.	TRBV6-6	TRBJ1-6	TGTGCCAGCAGCCCGGGACACCTCTCCTATAATTCACCCCTCCACTTT	CASSPGHLSYNSPLHF
.	TRBD1	TRBV7-2	TRBJ1-2	TGTGCCAGCAGCCCGGACAGGAGGAACTATGGCTACACCTTC	CASSPDRRNYGYTF
.	.	TRBV7-2	TRBJ2-3	TGTGCCAGCAGCTTACAAGGACTCTCCACAGATACGCAGTATTTT	CASSLQGLSTDTQYF
.	TRBD1	TRBV19	TRBJ1-1	TGTGCCAGTAGTATGTTGGGGGACAGGGGGCGGGCTGAAGCTTTCTTT	CASSMLGDRGRAEAFF